This T cell receptor beta chain originates from a study of beta chain features in type 1 diabetes. The study, taken as a whole, reports: In every one of the four CD4+ subsets, TCRB CDR3s were moderately but significantly shorter in Type 1 diabetes patients. The naive, central memory and Treg TCRB repertoires showed an apparent similarity that was greater among patients than among healthy donors. Although PCR might favor shorter templates, it would do so equally in patients and controls.

Reverse transcribing all isolated RNA meant expressed TCRB transcripts were sequenced. This table comes from immunoSEQ multiplex PCR, and its TCRdb copy is limited to in-frame clones, with some not included. Of 250,000 to 300,000 clones detected, roughly 8% appear once; the ten largest clones hold 0.9% to 1.2%. CD4+ naive, central memory, regulatory and stem cell-like memory cells were sorted via CD45RO/CCR7/CD25/CD127/CD95/CD27. As for this clone: Its antigen remains unknown.

Sequenced material: central memory CD4+ T cells from blood. The source is a woman aged 18-29 years in good health.

The CDR3 spells CASGRISSGANVLTF. For the CDR3, the DNA is TGCGCCAGCGGGCGCATAAGCTCTGGGGCCAACGTCCTGACTTTC. The rearrangement joins TRBV5-1 to TRBJ2-6, with D unresolved. The CDR3 has 15 residues. V lost 7 bases, J lost 0 bases, and 11 bases lay in between. The V gene's germline CDR1 is SGHRS and CDR2 YFSETQ.